A single sample gave rise to the 15 T cell receptor beta chains below, sequenced in a study of regulatory T cells in long-lasting Graves disease. This sample's time point: newly diagnosed GD, antithyroid drugs for less than 3 months. Generation of the TCR library employed RNA extracted from PBMCs. The TCR beta library used iRepertoire HTBI primers with Arm-PCR amplification of CDR3. TCRdb re-called the multiplex PCR reads through MiXCR, storing one row per CDR3 protein. The data show 500,000 or so distinct CDR3 sequences, 15% to 20% seen once. The same sample was also used in a study of T cells in Graves' hyperthyroidism and ophthalmopathy.

The specimen was peripheral blood mononuclear cells (PBMCs), collected at new diagnosis, from a patient treated with antithyroid drugs. These receptors came from a woman aged 35-65 years with Graves disease.

This clonotype was counted a few times. The gene calls are TRBV6-5 and TRBJ2-1, with D perhaps TRBD1 (5 bases). Germline V gene data show CDR1 as MNHEY and CDR2 as SVGAGI. CDR3 length: 16 residues. Trimming pared 4 bases from V and 0 bases from J, leaving 13 bases between. The CDR3 reads CASSWGAWSSYNEQFF. The CDR3 nucleotides read TGTGCCAGCAGTTGGGGCGCGTGGAGCTCCTACAATGAGCAGTTCTTC.

This rearrangement joins TRBV5-5 to TRBJ1-1; D may be TRBD1 (5 bases). CDR3 length equals 15 residues. Germline V lookup: CDR1 SGHKS, CDR2 YYEKEE (reference sequence). Between the trimmed V and J ends, which lost 0 bases and 4 bases, there was a span of 13 bases. The CDR3 DNA reads TGTGCCAGCAGCTTGGGGGCAGGGTGGGCCACTGAAGCTTTCTTT. Translated: CASSLGAGWATEAFF.

There are many counts of this clonotype. This sequence joins TRBV20-1 and TRBJ1-6, with 8 positions matching TRBD1. The CDR3 extends over 15 amino acids. Germline trimming cut 4 bases from V and 4 bases from J; bases unmatched to any gene: 6. The V gene's germline CDR1 is DFQATT and CDR2 SNEGSKA (reference sequence). CDR3 amino acids: CSATSGTGYNSPLHF. CDR3 nucleotides: TGCAGTGCTACGTCCGGGACAGGATATAATTCACCCCTCCACTTT.

The table lists this clonotype with a few counts. The V gene is TRBV24-1, the J gene TRBJ2-3, with TRBD2 as a possible D gene (5 bases). This CDR3 has 13 amino acids. Germline V gene sequence: CDR1 KGHDR, CDR2 SFDVKD. The V end was cut by 3 bases, the J end by 5 bases, with 8 bases between. CDR3 DNA: TGTGCCACCAGTGATGGTCGGGGAGATACGCAGTATTTT. Protein: CATSDGRGDTQYF.

This clonotype was detected ten times or more. The chain carries TRBV5-6 and TRBJ2-5, with D possibly called TRBD1 or TRBD2 (5 bases each). Germline V gene sequence: CDR1 SGHDT, CDR2 YYEEEE. Between the trimmed V and J ends, which lost 4 bases and 5 bases, there was a span of 15 bases. There are 14 residues in the CDR3. For the CDR3, the DNA is TGTGCCAGCAGCCCGGGACCCGACGGGGAGACCCAGTACTTC. Protein: CASSPGPDGETQYF.

Regarding this clonotype: A much bigger clone sits one base away, suggesting this may be a read error. The V call is TRBV3-1, the J call TRBJ1-6, with 9 positions matching TRBD1. Trimming cost V 11 bases and J 9 bases; bases outside gene matches: 8. CDR3 length equals 13 residues. From germline, CDR1 is LGHDT and CDR2 YNNKEL (reference sequence). CDR3 protein: CARTGQGSSPLHF. The CDR3 region has the DNA TGTGCCCGCACCGGACAGGGGAGTTCACCCCTCCACTTT.

Comment on this clonotype: Because the CDR3 is missing its conserved closing phenylalanine or tryptophan, this is likely a read error. V usage is TRBV6-6 and J usage is TRBJ1-1; D is undetermined. This CDR3 contains 13 residues. V shed 0 bases and J shed 3 bases, with 5 bases lying between them. Germline-derived CDR1 and CDR2 are MNHNY and SVGAGI (reference sequence). The CDR3 loop reads CASSYSEDTEAFL. The CDR3 region has the DNA TGTGCCAGCAGTTACTCGGAGGACACTGAAGCTTTCCTT.

This clonotype occurred many times. This chain links TRBV11-2 with TRBJ1-2; 7 nucleotides agree with TRBD1. CDR1 is SGHAT and CDR2 is FQNNGV in the germline V gene. The V segment lost 5 bases and the J segment 4 bases; nucleotides outside the gene matches: 4. The CDR3 spans 13 residues. The CDR3 loop is CASSHGTAYGYTF. CDR3 in DNA: TGTGCCAGCAGCCATGGGACAGCCTATGGCTACACCTTC. Full variable domain (rest looked up from reference TRBV11-2 and TRBJ1-2): EAGVAQSPRYKIIEKRQSVAFWCNPISGHATLYWYQQILGQGPKLLIQFQNNGVVDDSQLPKDRFSAERLKGVDSTLKIQPAKLEDSAVYLCASSHGTAYGYTFGSGTRLTVV.

V usage is TRBV6-6 and J usage is TRBJ1-6; D is perhaps TRBD1 (6 bases). The length of the CDR3 is 16 residues. The ends were cut back, 0 bases at V and 9 bases at J, with 15 bases in the middle. Germline loops: CDR1 MNHNY, CDR2 SVGAGI (reference sequence). The CDR3 sequence is CASSYSISGGRSPLHF. The CDR3 bases are TGTGCCAGCAGTTACTCGATCTCTGGGGGGCGTTCACCCCTCCACTTT.

The chain recombines TRBV9 with TRBJ2-5; maybe TRBD1 (6 bases). Trimming took 0 bases from V and 4 from J, leaving 13 bases between them. CDR1 and CDR2 from the germline V gene are SGDLS and YYNGEE. This CDR3 comprises 15 residues. This chain's CDR3 is CASSVEDRWGETQYF. The CDR3 bases are TGTGCCAGCAGCGTAGAAGACAGGTGGGGAGAGACCCAGTACTTC.

This clonotype was observed at least ten times. The V and J genes are TRBV18 and TRBJ2-2; D remains unclear. V shed 2 bases and J shed 7 bases, with 8 bases lying between them. CDR3 size: 13 residues. The germline V gene encodes CDR1 KGHSH and CDR2 LQKENI. CDR3 nucleotides: TGTGCCAGCTCACCATCCGGAAACGGGGAGCTGTTTTTT. This encodes CASSPSGNGELFF.

The chain employs TRBV9 and TRBJ1-4; D uncertain. Germline assignment: CDR1 SGDLS and CDR2 YYNGEE. The V end was cut by 0 bases, the J end by 2 bases, with 5 bases between. The CDR3 is made up of 14 amino acids. In DNA, the CDR3 is TGTGCCAGCAGCGTAGCGGGGACTAATGAAAAACTGTTTTTT. Translated: CASSVAGTNEKLFF.

Comment on this clonotype: A much larger clonotype is one base distant, so this may be a read error. The chain joins TRBV20-1 to TRBJ1-2; D unresolved. The CDR3 spans 15 residues. Germline CDR1 reads DFQATT; CDR2 reads SNEGSKA (reference sequence). Trimming took off 0 bases at V and 8 bases at J, with 19 bases between the two ends. The CDR3 here is CSARDPLNSVRGYTF. CDR3 DNA: TGCAGTGCTAGAGATCCACTGAATTCGGTCCGAGGCTACACCTTC.

Only a few counts were recorded for this clonotype. V gene TRBV19 combines with J gene TRBJ1-4; the match to TRBD1 covers 7 bases. This CDR3 region has 14 residues. Germline-derived CDR1 and CDR2 are LNHDA and SQIVND (reference sequence). Unmatched junction bases numbered 5, after V lost 4 bases and J lost 6 bases. CDR3 in amino acids: CASSKRQGDEKLFF. CDR3 nucleotide sequence: TGTGCCAGTAGTAAAAGGCAGGGGGATGAAAAACTGTTTTTT.

This clonotype was seen at least ten times. CDR3 residues: CASTQPQGQETQYF. CDR3 bases: TGTGCCAGCACCCAACCCCAGGGGCAAGAGACCCAGTACTTC. The gene calls are TRBV28 and TRBJ2-5; a weak D match, TRBD1 (6 bases). The germline CDR1 and CDR2 sequences are MDHEN and SYDVKM. There are 14 residues in the CDR3. Trimming pared 7 bases from V and 2 bases from J, leaving 14 bases between.